This TCR beta chain was obtained from a study of control samples from healthy donors and cancer patients. Assay: immunoSEQ multiplex PCR; the TCRdb copy retains only in-frame clones and omits some. The sample yields fewer than 60,000 clones, roughly 94% seen once. The sequence was collected from a man aged 30-40 years in good health. Sequenced input: blood.

Written as DNA, the CDR3 is TGCAGCGCCAGGAGCTCCTACGAGCAGTACTTC. Protein sequence: CSARSSYEQYF. The chain couples TRBV29-1 to TRBJ2-7; unclear D gene. V lost 7 bases to trimming and J lost 0 bases, with 7 bases between them. Germline loops: CDR1 SQVTM, CDR2 ANQGSEA. The length of the CDR3 is 11 residues.